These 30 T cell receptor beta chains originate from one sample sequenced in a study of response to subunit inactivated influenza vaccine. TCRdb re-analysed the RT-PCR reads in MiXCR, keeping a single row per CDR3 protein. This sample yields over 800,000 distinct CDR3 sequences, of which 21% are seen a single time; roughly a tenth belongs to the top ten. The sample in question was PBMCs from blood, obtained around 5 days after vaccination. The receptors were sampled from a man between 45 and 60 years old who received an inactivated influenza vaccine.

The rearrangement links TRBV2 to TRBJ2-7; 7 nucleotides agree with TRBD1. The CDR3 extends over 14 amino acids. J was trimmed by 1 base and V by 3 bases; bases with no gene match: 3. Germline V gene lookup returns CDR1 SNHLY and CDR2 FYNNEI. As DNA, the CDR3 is TGTGCCAGCAGTGAGGACAGGTATTCCTACGAGCAGTACTTC. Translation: CASSEDRYSYEQYF.

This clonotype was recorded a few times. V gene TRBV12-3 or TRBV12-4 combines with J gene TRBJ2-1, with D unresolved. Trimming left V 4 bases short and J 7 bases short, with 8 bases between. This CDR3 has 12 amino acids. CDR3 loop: CASSSLTNEQFF. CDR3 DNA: TGTGCCAGCAGTTCTTTAACGAATGAGCAGTTCTTC.

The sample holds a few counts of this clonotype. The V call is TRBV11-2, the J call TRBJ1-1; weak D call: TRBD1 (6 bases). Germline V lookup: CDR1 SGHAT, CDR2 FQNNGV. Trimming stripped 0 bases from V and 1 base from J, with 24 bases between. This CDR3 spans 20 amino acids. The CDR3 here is CASSLDRRQGYWAANTEAFF. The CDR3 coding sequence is TGTGCCAGCAGCTTAGATCGGCGGCAGGGGTATTGGGCGGCGAACACTGAAGCTTTCTTT. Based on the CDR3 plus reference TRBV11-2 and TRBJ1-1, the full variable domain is EAGVAQSPRYKIIEKRQSVAFWCNPISGHATLYWYQQILGQGPKLLIQFQNNGVVDDSQLPKDRFSAERLKGVDSTLKIQPAKLEDSAVYLCASSLDRRQGYWAANTEAFFGQGTRLTVV.

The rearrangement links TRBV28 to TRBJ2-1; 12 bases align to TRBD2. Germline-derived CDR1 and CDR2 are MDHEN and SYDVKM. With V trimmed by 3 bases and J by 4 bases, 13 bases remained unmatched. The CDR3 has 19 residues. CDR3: CASSFAPPPTSGRYNEQFF. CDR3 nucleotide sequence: TGTGCCAGCAGTTTTGCCCCCCCCCCTACTAGCGGGAGGTACAATGAGCAGTTCTTC. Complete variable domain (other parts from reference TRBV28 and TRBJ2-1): DVKVTQSSRYLVKRTGEKVFLECVQDMDHENMFWYRQDPGLGLRLIYFSYDVKMKEKGDIPEGYSVSREKKERFSLILESASTNQTSMYLCASSFAPPPTSGRYNEQFFGPGTRLTVL.

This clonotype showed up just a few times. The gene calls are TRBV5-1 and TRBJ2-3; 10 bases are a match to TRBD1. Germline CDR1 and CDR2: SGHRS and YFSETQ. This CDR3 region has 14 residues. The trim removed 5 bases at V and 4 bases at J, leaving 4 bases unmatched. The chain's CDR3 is CASSRDRGADTQYF. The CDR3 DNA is TGCGCCAGCAGTCGGGACAGGGGAGCAGATACGCAGTATTTT.

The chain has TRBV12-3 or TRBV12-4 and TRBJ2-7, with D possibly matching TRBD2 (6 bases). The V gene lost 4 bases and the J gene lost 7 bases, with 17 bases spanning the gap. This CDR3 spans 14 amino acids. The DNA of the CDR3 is TGTGCCAGCAGTTCTGCCACATTTGGACTAGAGCAGTACTTC. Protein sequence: CASSSATFGLEQYF.

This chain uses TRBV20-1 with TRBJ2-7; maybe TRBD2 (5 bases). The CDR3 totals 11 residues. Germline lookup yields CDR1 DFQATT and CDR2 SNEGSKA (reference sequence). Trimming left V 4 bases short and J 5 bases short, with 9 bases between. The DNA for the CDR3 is TGCAGTGCTACACTAGTGAACGAGCAGTACTTC. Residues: CSATLVNEQYF.

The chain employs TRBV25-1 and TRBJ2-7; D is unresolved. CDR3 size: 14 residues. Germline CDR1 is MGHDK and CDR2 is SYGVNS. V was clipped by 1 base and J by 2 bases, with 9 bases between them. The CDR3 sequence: CASSESAGAYEQYF. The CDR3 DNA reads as TGTGCCAGCAGTGAATCGGCAGGAGCCTACGAGCAGTACTTC.

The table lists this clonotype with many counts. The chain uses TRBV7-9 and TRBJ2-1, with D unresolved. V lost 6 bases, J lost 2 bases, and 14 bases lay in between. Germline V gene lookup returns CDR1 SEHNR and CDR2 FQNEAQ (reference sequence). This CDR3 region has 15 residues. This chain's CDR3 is CASSHNLDAYNEQFF. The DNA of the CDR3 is TGTGCCAGCAGTCACAACTTGGATGCCTACAATGAGCAGTTCTTC.

As DNA, the CDR3 is TGCAGTGCTAGAGATATAGCAGGGTTAGCCAAAAACATTCAGTACTTC. This encodes CSARDIAGLAKNIQYF. The chain joins TRBV20-1 to TRBJ2-4; possibly TRBD1 for D (5 bases). The germline V and J ends were trimmed by 0 bases and 0 bases, with 12 bases remaining between them. Per the germline V gene, CDR1 is DFQATT and CDR2 is SNEGSKA (reference sequence). CDR3 size: 16 residues.

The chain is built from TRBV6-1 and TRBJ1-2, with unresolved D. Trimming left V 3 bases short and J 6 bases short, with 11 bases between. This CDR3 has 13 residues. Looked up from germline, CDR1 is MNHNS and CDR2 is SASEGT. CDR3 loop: CASSDPGRNGYTF. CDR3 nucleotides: TGTGCCAGCAGTGACCCAGGTCGGAATGGCTACACCTTC.

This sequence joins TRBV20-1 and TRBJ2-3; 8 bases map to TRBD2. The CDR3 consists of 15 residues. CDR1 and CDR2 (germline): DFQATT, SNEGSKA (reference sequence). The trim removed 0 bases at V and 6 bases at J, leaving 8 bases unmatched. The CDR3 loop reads CSAREGTRLSDTQYF. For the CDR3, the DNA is TGCAGTGCTAGAGAAGGGACTAGGCTTTCGGATACGCAGTATTTT.

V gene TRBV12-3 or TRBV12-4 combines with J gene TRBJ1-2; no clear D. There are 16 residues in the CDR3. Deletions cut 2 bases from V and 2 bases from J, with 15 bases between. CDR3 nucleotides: TGTGCCAGCAGTTTAAGCGTCGCCCGGGGAAACTATGGCTACACCTTC. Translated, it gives CASSLSVARGNYGYTF.

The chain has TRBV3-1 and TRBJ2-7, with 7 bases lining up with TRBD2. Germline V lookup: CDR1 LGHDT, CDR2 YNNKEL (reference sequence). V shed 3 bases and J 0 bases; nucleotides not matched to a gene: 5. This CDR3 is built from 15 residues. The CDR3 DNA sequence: TGTGCCAGCAGCCATTGGGAGGGATACTCCTACGAGCAGTACTTC. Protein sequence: CASSHWEGYSYEQYF.

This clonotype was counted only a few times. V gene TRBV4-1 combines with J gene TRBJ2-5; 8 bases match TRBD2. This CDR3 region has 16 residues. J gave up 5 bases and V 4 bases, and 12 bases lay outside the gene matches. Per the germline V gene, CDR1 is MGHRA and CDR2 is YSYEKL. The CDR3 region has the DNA TGCGCCAGCAGCCGAAGGACTAGTCGGGAGGGGGAGACCCAGTACTTC. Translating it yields CASSRRTSREGETQYF.

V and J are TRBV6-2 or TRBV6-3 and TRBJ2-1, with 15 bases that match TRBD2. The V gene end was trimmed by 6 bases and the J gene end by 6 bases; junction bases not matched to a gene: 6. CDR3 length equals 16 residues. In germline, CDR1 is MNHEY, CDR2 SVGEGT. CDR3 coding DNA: TGTGCCAGCAGGGACCCGGGACTAGCGGGAGGCAATGAGCAGTTCTTC. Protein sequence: CASRDPGLAGGNEQFF.

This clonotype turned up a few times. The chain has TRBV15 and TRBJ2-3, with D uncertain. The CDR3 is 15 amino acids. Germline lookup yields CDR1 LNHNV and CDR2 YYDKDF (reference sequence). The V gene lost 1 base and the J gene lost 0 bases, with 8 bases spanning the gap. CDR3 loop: CATSRGVPSTDTQYF. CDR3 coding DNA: TGTGCCACCAGCAGAGGGGTGCCTAGCACAGATACGCAGTATTTT. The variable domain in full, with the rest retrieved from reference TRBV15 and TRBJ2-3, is DAMVIQNPRYQVTQFGKPVTLSCSQTLNHNVMYWYQQKSSQAPKLLFHYYDKDFNNEADTPDNFQSRRPNTSFCFLDIRSPGLGDTAMYLCATSRGVPSTDTQYFGPGTRLTVL.

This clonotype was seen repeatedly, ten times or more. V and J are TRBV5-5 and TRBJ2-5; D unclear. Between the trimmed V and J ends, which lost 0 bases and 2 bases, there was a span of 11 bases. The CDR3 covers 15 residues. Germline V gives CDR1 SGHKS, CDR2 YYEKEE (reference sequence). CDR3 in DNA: TGTGCCAGCAGCTTGGACGGCAGAGAACAAGAGACCCAGTACTTC. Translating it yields CASSLDGREQETQYF.

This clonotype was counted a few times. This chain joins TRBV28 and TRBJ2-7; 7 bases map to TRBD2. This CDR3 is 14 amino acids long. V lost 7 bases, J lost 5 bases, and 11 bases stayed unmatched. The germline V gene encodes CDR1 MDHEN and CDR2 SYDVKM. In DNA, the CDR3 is TGTGCCAGCACCTTTCGGGGGAGGGGCAACGAGCAGTACTTC. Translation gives CASTFRGRGNEQYF.

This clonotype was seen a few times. The CDR3 nucleotides read TGCAGTGCTAAGGTCAGCGGAGCTATTGGTGGCTACACCTTC. This translates into CSAKVSGAIGGYTF. J is TRBJ1-2 and V is TRBV20-1; D not resolved. The CDR3 contains 14 residues. V was shortened by 4 bases and J by 7 bases, with 19 bases between the two germline ends. CDR1 is DFQATT and CDR2 is SNEGSKA in the germline V gene (reference sequence).

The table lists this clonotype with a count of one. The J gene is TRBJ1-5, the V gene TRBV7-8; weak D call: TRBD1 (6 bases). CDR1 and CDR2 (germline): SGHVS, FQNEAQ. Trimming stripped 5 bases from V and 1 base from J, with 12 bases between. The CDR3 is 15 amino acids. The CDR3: CASSPETGSNQPQHF. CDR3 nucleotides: TGTGCCAGCAGCCCCGAAACAGGGAGCAATCAGCCCCAGCATTTT.

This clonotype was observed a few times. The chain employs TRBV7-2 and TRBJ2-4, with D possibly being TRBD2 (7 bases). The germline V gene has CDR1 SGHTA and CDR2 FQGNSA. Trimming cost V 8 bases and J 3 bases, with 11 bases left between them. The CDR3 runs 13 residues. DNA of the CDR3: TGTGCCAGCCGGGGGGCCGTCAAAAACATTCAGTACTTC. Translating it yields CASRGAVKNIQYF.

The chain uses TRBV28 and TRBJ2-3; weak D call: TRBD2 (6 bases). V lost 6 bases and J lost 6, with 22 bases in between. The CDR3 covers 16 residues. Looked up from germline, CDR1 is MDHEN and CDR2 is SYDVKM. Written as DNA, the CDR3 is TGTGCCAGCAGAATTAACTTTGGTGGCCGGGGGGATACGCAGTATTTT. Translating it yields CASRINFGGRGDTQYF.

CDR3 DNA: TGTGCCAGCAGTTGGTTCGGTTTGGAAGTCGCCGGGGAGCTGTTTTTT. This gives the protein CASSWFGLEVAGELFF. The chain couples TRBV12-3 or TRBV12-4 to TRBJ2-2, with D unresolved. This CDR3 is 16 amino acids long. Trimming pared 4 bases from V and 6 bases from J, leaving 18 bases between.

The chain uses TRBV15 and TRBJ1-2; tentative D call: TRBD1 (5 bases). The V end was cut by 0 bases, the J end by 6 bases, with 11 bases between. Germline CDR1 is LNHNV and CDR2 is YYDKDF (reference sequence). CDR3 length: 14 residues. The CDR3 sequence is CATSREGGTDGYTF. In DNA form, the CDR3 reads TGTGCCACCAGCAGAGAAGGAGGGACGGATGGCTACACCTTC.

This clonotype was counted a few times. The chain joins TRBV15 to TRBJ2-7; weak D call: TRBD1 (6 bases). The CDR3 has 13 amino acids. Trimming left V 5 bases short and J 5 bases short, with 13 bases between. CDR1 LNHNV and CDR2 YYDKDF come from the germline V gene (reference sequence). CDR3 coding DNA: TGTGCCACCAGCCCGGGACAAGGAGACGAGCAGTACTTC. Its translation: CATSPGQGDEQYF.

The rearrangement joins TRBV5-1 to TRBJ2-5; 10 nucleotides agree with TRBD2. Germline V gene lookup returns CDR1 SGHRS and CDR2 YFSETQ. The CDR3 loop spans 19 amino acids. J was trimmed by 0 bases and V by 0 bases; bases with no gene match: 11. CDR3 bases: TGCGCCAGCAGCTTGGCCGTAACTAGCGGGGCGAGCAACCAAGAGACCCAGTACTTC. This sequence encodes CASSLAVTSGASNQETQYF.

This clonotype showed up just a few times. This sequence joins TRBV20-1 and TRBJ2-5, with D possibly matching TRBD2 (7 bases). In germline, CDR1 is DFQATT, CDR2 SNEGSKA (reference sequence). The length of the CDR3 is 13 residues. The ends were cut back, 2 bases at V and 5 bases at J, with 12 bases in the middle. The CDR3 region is CSARRGGAETQYF. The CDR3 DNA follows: TGCAGTGCTAGAAGGGGGGGCGCGGAGACCCAGTACTTC.

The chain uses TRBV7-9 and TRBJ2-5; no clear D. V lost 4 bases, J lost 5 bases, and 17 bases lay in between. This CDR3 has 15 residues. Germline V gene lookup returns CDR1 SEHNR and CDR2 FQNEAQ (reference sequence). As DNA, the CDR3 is TGTGCCAGCAGCTCCATGAACAGAGCCGGCGAGACCCAGTACTTC. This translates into CASSSMNRAGETQYF.

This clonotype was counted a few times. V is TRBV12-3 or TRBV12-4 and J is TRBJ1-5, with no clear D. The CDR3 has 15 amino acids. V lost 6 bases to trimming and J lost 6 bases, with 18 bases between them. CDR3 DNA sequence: TGTGCCAGCAGCCCTTCGCCGGGGTCGGGTCAGCCCCAGCATTTT. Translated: CASSPSPGSGQPQHF.